The rows below give T cell receptor beta chains drawn from one sample of a study of Siglec-9 on CD8 T cells in melanoma. Here immunoSEQ multiplex PCR was the method, and the copy in TCRdb shows in-frame clones only, minus some. Of roughly 30,000 clones in the sample, 80% were seen once. Input material: Siglec-9- CD8+ T cells sorted from blood. The receptors stem from a human donor in good health. CDR3s include the opening cysteine and the closing phenylalanine or tryptophan. The order of the fields is J gene, D gene, V gene, clone size, CDR3 DNA, CDR3 protein. A D gene is named only where the DNA matches it firmly. Clone sizes are given selectively: once, few, many, or a class where the clone is expanded.

J: TRBJ1-2; D: NA; V: TRBV19; size: NA; DNA: TGTGCCAGTAGTCCGGGCCACTATGGCTACACCTTC; CDR3: CASSPGHYGYTF
J: TRBJ1-1; D: NA; V: TRBV7-9; size: NA; DNA: TGTGCCAGCAGCTTAGGACAGCCCACTGAAGCTTTCTTT; CDR3: CASSLGQPTEAFF
J: TRBJ1-2; D: NA; V: TRBV5-6; size: NA; DNA: TGTGCCAGCAGCTTGTTATCTCGGCCTGGCTACACCTTC; CDR3: CASSLLSRPGYTF
J: TRBJ1-2; D: NA; V: TRBV27; size: NA; DNA: TGTGCCAGCAGTTTATCTTCAGGGAGCTTTGGCTACACCTTC; CDR3: CASSLSSGSFGYTF
J: TRBJ1-2; D: TRBD1; V: TRBV27; size: once; DNA: TGTGCCAGCAGTTTAAGGCAGGGGGGAATCTATGGCTACACCTTC; CDR3: CASSLRQGGIYGYTF
J: TRBJ2-5; D: NA; V: TRBV11-1; size: NA; DNA: TGTGCCAGCAGCGCTGTGGGGGCGGAGACCCAGTACTTC; CDR3: CASSAVGAETQYF
J: TRBJ1-2; D: NA; V: TRBV4-1; size: NA; DNA: TGCGCCAGCAGATACGGTGATGGCTACACCTTC; CDR3: CASRYGDGYTF
J: TRBJ2-1; D: TRBD1; V: TRBV6-1; size: NA; DNA: TGTGCCAGCAGTACCCGGGACAGCAATGAGCAGTTCTTC; CDR3: CASSTRDSNEQFF
J: TRBJ2-7; D: NA; V: TRBV18; size: NA; DNA: TGTGCCAGCTCACCACCGAAGAGTCAGGGTGGCTACGAGCAGTACTTC; CDR3: CASSPPKSQGGYEQYF
J: TRBJ2-2; D: NA; V: TRBV19; size: NA; DNA: TGTGCCAGTAGTATAAGGACAGATGGGGCCGGGGAGCTGTTTTTT; CDR3: CASSIRTDGAGELFF
J: TRBJ2-7; D: NA; V: TRBV28; size: NA; DNA: TGTGCCAGCAGTTTCTCCCTTCAGGGGTACTACGAGCAGTACTTC; CDR3: CASSFSLQGYYEQYF
J: TRBJ2-3; D: TRBD2; V: TRBV5-1; size: NA; DNA: TGCGCCAGTCAACTAGCGGGGGGCACAGATACGCAGTATTTT; CDR3: CASQLAGGTDTQYF
J: TRBJ1-4; D: NA; V: TRBV11-3; size: few; DNA: TGTGCCAGCAGCCTCAAGAGGGATGAAAAACTGTTTTTT; CDR3: CASSLKRDEKLFF
J: TRBJ1-6; D: NA; V: TRBV11-2; size: NA; DNA: TGTGCCAGCAGCTTAGATCCCTGGAAGCCCCTCCACTTT; CDR3: CASSLDPWKPLHF
J: TRBJ2-3; D: NA; V: TRBV6-1; size: NA; DNA: TGTGCCAGCCCCTGGCCAGCGGATCAGGCAGATACGCAGTATTTT; CDR3: CASPWPADQADTQYF
J: TRBJ1-4; D: TRBD1; V: TRBV6-5; size: NA; DNA: TGTGCCAGCGCGACAGGGGCGGAAAAACTGTTTTTT; CDR3: CASATGAEKLFF
J: TRBJ1-3; D: NA; V: TRBV6-1; size: NA; DNA: TGTGCCAGCAGTCACAGGGTCCCTGGAAACACCATATATTTT; CDR3: CASSHRVPGNTIYF
J: TRBJ1-2; D: NA; V: TRBV5-6; size: few; DNA: TGTGCCAGCAGCTTCAAGAGGAGCCTCGCGGGGGGCTACACCTTC; CDR3: CASSFKRSLAGGYTF
J: TRBJ2-2; D: NA; V: TRBV30; size: NA; DNA: TGTGCCTGGAGTACCAACACCGGGGAGCTGTTTTTT; CDR3: CAWSTNTGELFF
J: TRBJ1-5; D: NA; V: TRBV19; size: NA; DNA: TGTGCCACGCAGGGCCTCAATCAGCCCCAGCATTTT; CDR3: CATQGLNQPQHF
J: TRBJ1-4; D: NA; V: TRBV30; size: NA; DNA: TGTGCCTGGGACACGTTGAATGAAAAACTGTTTTTT; CDR3: CAWDTLNEKLFF
J: TRBJ2-2; D: NA; V: TRBV7-9; size: NA; DNA: TGTGCCAGCAGCTTCGGCTCCGGACAGAGCACCGGGGAGCTGTTTTTT; CDR3: CASSFGSGQSTGELFF
J: TRBJ2-2; D: TRBD1; V: TRBV7-6; size: medium-sized; DNA: TGTGCCAGCAGCCAGGAGCCAGGGGGCGGCACCGGGGAGCTGTTTTTT; CDR3: CASSQEPGGGTGELFF
J: TRBJ1-4; D: NA; V: TRBV5-1; size: NA; DNA: TGCGCCAGCAGCTCACCCCCTTCGGTGGACAGCACTAATGAAAAACTGTTTTTT; CDR3: CASSSPPSVDSTNEKLFF
J: TRBJ1-2; D: NA; V: TRBV20-1; size: NA; DNA: TGCAGTGCCCCGGGGTTTGGCTACACCTTC; CDR3: CSAPGFGYTF
J: TRBJ1-5; D: NA; V: TRBV12-2; size: NA; DNA: TGTGCAAGTCGCTTAGCATATCCGGGACGCCGGTATAGCAATCAGCCCCAGCATTTT; CDR3: CASRLAYPGRRYSNQPQHF
J: TRBJ1-6; D: TRBD1; V: TRBV5-3; size: NA; DNA: TGTGCCAGAAGCCCATCACAGGGGACGCAGAGACCAGGTTCACCCCTCCACTTT; CDR3: CARSPSQGTQRPGSPLHF
J: TRBJ2-6; D: TRBD1; V: TRBV27; size: NA; DNA: TGTGCCAGCAGATGGACAGGTGGCCTCTCTGGGGCCAACGTCCTGACTTTC; CDR3: CASRWTGGLSGANVLTF
J: TRBJ2-7; D: NA; V: TRBV9; size: NA; DNA: TGTGCCAGCAGCGCGACGAGGGATACAGCATCCTACGAGCAGTACTTC; CDR3: CASSATRDTASYEQYF
J: TRBJ2-7; D: TRBD1; V: TRBV6-1; size: few; DNA: TGTGCCAGCAGTAAAGAACCCGGGACAGGGGGCTACGAGCAGTACTTC; CDR3: CASSKEPGTGGYEQYF
J: TRBJ2-1; D: TRBD2; V: TRBV2; size: NA; DNA: TGTGCCAGCAGTTACTACGCGGGAGGATACAATGAGCAGTTCTTC; CDR3: CASSYYAGGYNEQFF
J: TRBJ1-1; D: NA; V: TRBV28; size: NA; DNA: TGTGCCAGCAGTCAAACAGGCTCGAACACTGAAGCTTTCTTT; CDR3: CASSQTGSNTEAFF
J: TRBJ2-3; D: NA; V: TRBV9; size: NA; DNA: TGTGCCAGCAGCATAGGGACTCAGAGATACACAGATACGCAGTATTTT; CDR3: CASSIGTQRYTDTQYF
J: TRBJ2-7; D: TRBD1; V: TRBV9; size: NA; DNA: TGTGCCAGCAGCGTAGCCGTTGGACAGGGATTCTACGAGCAGTACTTC; CDR3: CASSVAVGQGFYEQYF
J: TRBJ2-2; D: TRBD1; V: TRBV7-9; size: few; DNA: TGTGCCAGCAGCGTTCTAGGACAGGGACTGAACACCGGGGAGCTGTTTTTT; CDR3: CASSVLGQGLNTGELFF
J: TRBJ2-3; D: NA; V: TRBV9; size: NA; DNA: TGTGCCAGCAGCGAACATGGGGGGACTTCACCCACAGATACGCAGTATTTT; CDR3: CASSEHGGTSPTDTQYF